This T cell receptor (beta chain) was identified in a study of T cells after yellow fever vaccination. The study, taken as a whole, reports: Booster samples showed a return of most primary-vaccination clones (roughly 96% CD4, 80% to 90% CD8). There was a possibility that FACS-sorted repertoires contained abundant clonotypes contaminating from the bulk population.

This clonotype was seen a handful of times. Its antigen is as yet unknown. Germline CDR1 is SGHNT and CDR2 is YYREEE (reference sequence). The CDR3 spans 14 residues. Between the trimmed V and J ends, which lost 1 base and 4 bases, there was a span of 11 bases. TCRdb fed the 5' RACE reads into MiXCR, producing one record per CDR3 protein. Of a few hundred thousand distinct CDR3 sequences in the sample, about 4% were seen once. This chain links TRBV5-4 with TRBJ1-2, with a weak D call TRBD1 (5 bases). This TCR derives from a man aged 18 to 35 who received the YFV17D yellow fever vaccine. The source material was PBMCs, sampled 5 days after the yellow fever booster vaccination. The CDR3 here is CASSLNQGSYGYTF. The CDR3, as DNA: TGTGCCAGCAGCTTGAATCAGGGTAGCTATGGCTACACCTTC.